These 16 T cell receptor beta chains were all obtained from the same sample, sequenced in a study of OX40 agonist ivuxolimab in advanced cancers. Data came from immunoSEQ multiplex PCR; TCRdb stores just in-frame clones and leaves some out. The sample gives tens of thousands of clones, 81% of which show up once; 20% to 25% is in the top ten. This specimen consisted of CD4+ or CD8+ T cells sorted from blood, obtained in a trial of the OX40 agonist ivuxolimab. These TCRs come from an adult with an advanced solid tumor such as melanoma, head and neck, liver or kidney cancer.

The rearrangement joins TRBV19 to TRBJ2-5; no reliable D call. The CDR3 sequence is 13 residues long. Germline assignment: CDR1 LNHDA and CDR2 SQIVND (reference sequence). With 3 bases removed from V and 0 bases from J, the gap between germline ends came to 5 bases. CDR3 DNA sequence: TGTGCCAGTAGTATCGGCAACCAAGAGACCCAGTACTTC. This gives the protein CASSIGNQETQYF. The entire variable domain, with the rest obtained from reference TRBV19 and TRBJ2-5, is as follows: DGGITQSPKYLFRKEGQNVTLSCEQNLNHDAMYWYRQDPGQGLRLIYYSQIVNDFQKGDIAEGYSVSREKKESFPLTVTSAQKNPTAFYLCASSIGNQETQYFGPGTRLLVL.

The chain joins TRBV15 to TRBJ2-2; weak D call: TRBD1 (6 bases). The germline CDR1 and CDR2 sequences are LNHNV and YYDKDF (reference sequence). With 3 bases removed from V and 7 bases from J, the gap between germline ends came to 15 bases. The CDR3 length is 15 residues. The CDR3 loop is CATSRKGDGFGELFF. As DNA, the CDR3 is TGTGCCACCAGCAGGAAGGGGGATGGCTTCGGGGAGCTGTTTTTT.

The V and J genes are TRBV7-9 and TRBJ2-3, with D tentatively TRBD1 (6 bases). Germline V gene lookup returns CDR1 SEHNR and CDR2 FQNEAQ (reference sequence). The ends were cut back, 5 bases at V and 5 bases at J, with 17 bases in the middle. This CDR3 region has 15 residues. CDR3: CASSLTGNLQDTQYF. The CDR3 region has the DNA TGTGCCAGCAGCCTAACAGGGAACCTTCAAGATACGCAGTATTTT.

This chain connects TRBV5-1 to TRBJ2-5; 8 bases match TRBD2. The CDR3 loop spans 14 amino acids. After removal of 4 bases from V and 4 bases from J, the junction contained 6 bases not matched to a gene. Per the germline V gene, CDR1 is SGHRS and CDR2 is YFSETQ. The DNA for the CDR3 is TGCGCCAGCAGCCGGACTAGCTCAGGAGAGACCCAGTACTTC. Its protein product is CASSRTSSGETQYF. The whole variable domain, remainder taken from reference TRBV5-1 and TRBJ2-5, is KAGVTQTPRYLIKTRGQQVTLSCSPISGHRSVSWYQQTPGQGLQFLFEYFSETQRNKGNFPGRFSGRQFSNSRSEMNVSTLELGDSALYLCASSRTSSGETQYFGPGTRLLVL.

The genes are TRBV7-2 and TRBJ1-4; 7 bases fit TRBD1. Unmatched junction bases numbered 9, after V lost 3 bases and J lost 8 bases. The V gene's germline CDR1 is SGHTA and CDR2 FQGNSA. The CDR3 loop spans 15 amino acids. The CDR3 DNA follows: TGTGCCAGCAGCTTTCCGGGACAGAGGGCGGAAAAACTGTTTTTT. Translation: CASSFPGQRAEKLFF.

V and J are TRBV28 and TRBJ1-2; D is perhaps TRBD1 (5 bases). Germline loops: CDR1 MDHEN, CDR2 SYDVKM. V was pared by 6 bases and J by 0 bases, with 14 bases between. The CDR3 has 15 residues. DNA of the CDR3: TGTGCCAGCAGGCTGTTGACAGTCCCTAACTATGGCTACACCTTC. Translating it yields CASRLLTVPNYGYTF.

The chain carries TRBV28 and TRBJ2-5; D is uncertain. Per the germline V gene, CDR1 is MDHEN and CDR2 is SYDVKM. The V and J ends lost 9 bases and 0 bases respectively, with 14 bases between them. The length of the CDR3 is 14 residues. CDR3: CARATSEDQETQYF. In nucleotides, the CDR3 is TGTGCCAGAGCTACCTCCGAAGACCAAGAGACCCAGTACTTC. The full variable domain, its missing parts supplied by reference TRBV28 and TRBJ2-5, is DVKVTQSSRYLVKRTGEKVFLECVQDMDHENMFWYRQDPGLGLRLIYFSYDVKMKEKGDIPEGYSVSREKKERFSLILESASTNQTSMYLCARATSEDQETQYFGPGTRLLVL.

The V gene is TRBV27, the J gene TRBJ2-1; D not certain. Trimming shortened V by 7 bases and J by 6 bases, and 13 bases separated the two germline ends. The CDR3 has 13 residues. CDR1 is MNHEY and CDR2 is SMNVEV in the germline V gene (reference sequence). CDR3 in amino acids: CASIRSWGNEQFF. CDR3 nucleotide sequence: TGTGCCAGCATTAGGTCGTGGGGCAATGAGCAGTTCTTC.

The V call is TRBV10-3, the J call TRBJ2-2; the D is unclear. Looked up from germline, CDR1 is ENHRY and CDR2 is SYGVKD. V dropped 2 bases and J dropped 5 bases, with 9 bases sitting between them. The CDR3 contains 14 residues. CDR3 sequence: CAISEETPTGELFF. The DNA of the CDR3 is TGTGCCATCAGTGAGGAGACACCTACCGGGGAGCTGTTTTTT.

The chain has TRBV6-6 and TRBJ1-3; D not resolved. The V end lost 3 bases, the J end lost 7 bases, and 10 bases lay between the germline ends. Germline values: CDR1 MNHNY, CDR2 SVGAGI (reference sequence). This CDR3 is 13 amino acids long. CDR3 DNA sequence: TGTGCCAGCAGTTATGGATCGGCCAACACCATATATTTT. This codes for CASSYGSANTIYF.

This clone was observed a handful of times. CDR3 loop: CASSSPLRAGGPYNEQFF. The CDR3 nucleotides read TGTGCCAGCAGTTCTCCGTTACGAGCGGGAGGGCCATACAATGAGCAGTTCTTC. This chain uses TRBV27 with TRBJ2-1, with TRBD2 matching 10 bases. The length of the CDR3 is 18 residues. V was clipped by 4 bases and J by 4 bases; unmatched bases: 13. The germline V gene encodes CDR1 MNHEY and CDR2 SMNVEV (reference sequence).

The chain recombines TRBV4-3 with TRBJ1-2; D perhaps matches TRBD1 (5 bases). CDR3 length: 17 amino acids. Germline-derived CDR1 and CDR2 are LGHNA and YSLEER. Trimming cost V 1 base and J 5 bases, with 20 bases left between them. The CDR3 loop is CASSQAAGRAPGYGYTF. DNA of the CDR3: TGCGCCAGCAGCCAAGCCGCGGGGCGGGCCCCAGGGTATGGCTACACCTTC.

The chain links TRBV6-6 to TRBJ2-5, with 8 bases fitting TRBD1. This CDR3 has 14 amino acids. V lost 5 bases to trimming and J lost 3 bases; unmatched junction nucleotides: 5. Germline V gives CDR1 MNHNY, CDR2 SVGAGI (reference sequence). The CDR3 region is CASSDPGQEETQYF. In DNA form, the CDR3 reads TGTGCCAGCAGTGACCCGGGACAGGAAGAGACCCAGTACTTC.

The chain is built from TRBV27 and TRBJ2-7; D perhaps matches TRBD1 (6 bases). V lost 4 bases and J lost 0, with 10 bases in between. CDR3 length: 14 residues. Germline V gives CDR1 MNHEY, CDR2 SMNVEV (reference sequence). The CDR3 DNA reads as TGTGCCAGCAGTTCTCTACAGGGCTCCTACGAGCAGTACTTC. Its protein is CASSSLQGSYEQYF.

The rearrangement uses TRBV5-8 and TRBJ2-7; D might be TRBD2 (5 bases). The CDR3 loop spans 11 amino acids. Germline CDR1 is SGHTS and CDR2 is YDEGEE. V was clipped by 10 bases and J by 0 bases, with 8 bases between them. This CDR3 reads CASGDSYEQYF. The DNA of the CDR3 is TGTGCCTCCGGGGACTCCTACGAGCAGTACTTC.

V is TRBV7-8 and J is TRBJ2-7; 8 bases are shared with TRBD2. V lost 5 bases to trimming and J lost 4 bases; unmatched junction nucleotides: 4. This CDR3 comprises 13 residues. Germline V CDR1 and CDR2: SGHVS, FQNEAQ. The CDR3 DNA follows: TGTGCCAGCAGCCGAGCGGGAGAGTACGAGCAGTACTTC. This encodes CASSRAGEYEQYF.